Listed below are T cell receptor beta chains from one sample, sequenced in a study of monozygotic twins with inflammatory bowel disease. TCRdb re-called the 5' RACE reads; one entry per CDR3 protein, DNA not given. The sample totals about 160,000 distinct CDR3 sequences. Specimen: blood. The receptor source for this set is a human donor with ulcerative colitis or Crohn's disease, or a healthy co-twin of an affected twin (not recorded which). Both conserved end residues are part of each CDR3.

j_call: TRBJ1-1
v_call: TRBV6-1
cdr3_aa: CASRSGTRTTEAFF

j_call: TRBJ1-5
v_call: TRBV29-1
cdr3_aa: CSVQSGVNQPQHF

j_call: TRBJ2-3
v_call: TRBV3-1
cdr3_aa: CASSQDGVHTDTQYF

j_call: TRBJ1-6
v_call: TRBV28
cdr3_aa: CASSRSDNSPLHF

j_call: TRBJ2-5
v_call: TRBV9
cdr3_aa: CASSSGTPGRETQYF

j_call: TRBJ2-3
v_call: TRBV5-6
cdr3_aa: CASSLDIGASTDTQYF

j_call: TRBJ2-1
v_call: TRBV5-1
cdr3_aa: CASSQRPGGTYNEQFF

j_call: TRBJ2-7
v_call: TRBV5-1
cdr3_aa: CASSYASAYEEQYF

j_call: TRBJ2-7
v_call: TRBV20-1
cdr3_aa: CSAQGLAAYEQYF

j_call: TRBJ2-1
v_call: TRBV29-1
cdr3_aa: CSVDGQGPTHNEQFF

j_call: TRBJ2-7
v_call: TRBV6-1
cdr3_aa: CASKSGQGFYEQYF

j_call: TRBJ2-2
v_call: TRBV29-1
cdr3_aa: CSVDETGELFF

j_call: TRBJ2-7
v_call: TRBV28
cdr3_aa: CASSCTGTACFEQYF

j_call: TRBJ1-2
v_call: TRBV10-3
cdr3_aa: CAIRRGADYGYTF

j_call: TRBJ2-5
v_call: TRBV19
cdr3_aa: CARIKKYQETQYF

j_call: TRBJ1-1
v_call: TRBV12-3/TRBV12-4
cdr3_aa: CASSLPITPPRDTEAFF

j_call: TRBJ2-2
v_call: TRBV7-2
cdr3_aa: CASSLKAVNTGELFF

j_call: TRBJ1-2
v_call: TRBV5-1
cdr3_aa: CASSTPLQGNYGYTF

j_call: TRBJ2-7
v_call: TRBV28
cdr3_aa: CAIPGQGPYEQYF

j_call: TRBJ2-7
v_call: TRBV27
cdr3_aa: CASSLSGTSEYEQYF

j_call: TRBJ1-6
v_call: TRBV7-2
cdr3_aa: CASSQMGGSYNSPLHF

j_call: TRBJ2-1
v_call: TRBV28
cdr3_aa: CASRGMGQGGNEQFF

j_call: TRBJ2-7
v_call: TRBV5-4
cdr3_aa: CASSRVGASYEQYF

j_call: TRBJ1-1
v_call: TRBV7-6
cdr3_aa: CASSLRQGPGTTEAFF

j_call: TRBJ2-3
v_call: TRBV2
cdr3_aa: CASSVTGVGTDTQYF

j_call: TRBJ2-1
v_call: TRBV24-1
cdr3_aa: CATRLTPLDEQFF

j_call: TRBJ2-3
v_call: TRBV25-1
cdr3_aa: CASSEPRGGPSDTQYF

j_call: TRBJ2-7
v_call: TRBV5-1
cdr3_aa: CASTPQSGSASYEQYF

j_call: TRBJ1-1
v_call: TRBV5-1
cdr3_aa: CASSLVGQGWNTEAFF

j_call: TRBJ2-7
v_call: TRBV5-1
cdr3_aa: CASSLAHSLRSSYEQYF

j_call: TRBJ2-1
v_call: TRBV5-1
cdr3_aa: CASSLASGSHNEQFF

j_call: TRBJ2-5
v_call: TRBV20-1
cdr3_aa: CSAPLAGGQETQYF

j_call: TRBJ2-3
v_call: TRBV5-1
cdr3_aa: CASSWGLAHSTDTQYF

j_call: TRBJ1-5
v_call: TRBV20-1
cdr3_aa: CSAARDGNNNQPQHF

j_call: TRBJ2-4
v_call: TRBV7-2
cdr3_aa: CASSMRDIQYF

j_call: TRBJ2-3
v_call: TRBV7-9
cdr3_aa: CASSLEAGIGTDTQYF

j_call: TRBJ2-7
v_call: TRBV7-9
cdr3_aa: CASSPRTSGRSEQYF

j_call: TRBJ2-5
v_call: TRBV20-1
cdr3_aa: CSAELGYTGTSGKGETQYF

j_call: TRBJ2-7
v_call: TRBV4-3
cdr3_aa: CASSQQLANSYEQYF

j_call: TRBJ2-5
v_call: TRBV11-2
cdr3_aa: CASSGAGSLETQYF

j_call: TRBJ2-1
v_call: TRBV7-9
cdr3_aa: CASSRIARGYNEQFF

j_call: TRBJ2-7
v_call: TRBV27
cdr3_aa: CASSSSFNPGVTYEQYF

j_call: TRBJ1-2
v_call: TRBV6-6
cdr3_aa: CASSRDIANYGYTF

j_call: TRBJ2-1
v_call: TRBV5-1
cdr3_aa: CARGDRRPNEQFF

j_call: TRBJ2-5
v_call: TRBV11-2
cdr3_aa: CASSLGGAETQYF

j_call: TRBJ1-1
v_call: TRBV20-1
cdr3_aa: CSARQTRGLTEAFF

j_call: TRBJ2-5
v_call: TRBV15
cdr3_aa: CATSIITGTSQETQYF

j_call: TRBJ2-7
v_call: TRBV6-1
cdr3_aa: CASRAPGSNYEQYF

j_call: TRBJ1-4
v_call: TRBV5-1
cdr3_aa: CASSLQGLTNEKLFF

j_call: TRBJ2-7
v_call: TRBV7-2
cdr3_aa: CASSPRRNSYEQYF

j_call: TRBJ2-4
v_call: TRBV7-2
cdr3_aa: CASSLSTGVGAKNIQYF

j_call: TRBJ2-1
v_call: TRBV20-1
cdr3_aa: CSAAPGGPNEQFF